A single sample gave rise to the 28 T cell receptor beta chains below, sequenced in a study of CXCR3-negative and CXCR3-positive naive CD8 T cells. Overall study results and limits: Naive CXCR3-positive cells had TRB CDR3s more hydrophobic than those of CXCR3-negative naive cells.

Preparation of TRB cDNA libraries relied on 5' RACE carrying UMI labels. TCRdb reprocessed the 5' RACE reads and stores each CDR3 protein as one record, lacking DNA. Its table records fewer than 140,000 distinct CDR3 sequences. No cognate antigen is known for these TCRs. Sequencing was done on a sample of naive CXCR3+ CD8+ T cells from blood. Subset in this sample: CD45RO-CCR7+CD27+CD95- naive CD8+ T cells expressing CXCR3 (TNR3+). Receptors were obtained from a human donor in good health. Some clones in this sample may be carry-over from other donors' samples.

The chain joins TRBV30 to TRBJ2-2; TCRdb selects TRBD2, and the lack of DNA leaves this call unchecked. Germline lookup yields CDR1 GTSNPN and CDR2 SVGIG (reference sequence). The CDR3 is 19 residues long. The CDR3 sequence is CAWSPLVRGLPTNTGELFF.

The V and J genes are TRBV14 and TRBJ1-1; there is no DNA to check the TCRdb D call of TRBD1. The CDR3 spans 16 residues. CDR1 SGHDN and CDR2 FVKESK come from the germline V gene. This chain's CDR3 is CASSLLSTGMNTEAFF.

The rearrangement joins TRBV5-5 to TRBJ1-1. Germline V gene sequence: CDR1 SGHKS, CDR2 YYEKEE (reference sequence). The CDR3 is made up of 13 amino acids. The CDR3 spells CASSPQAYTEAFF. The full variable domain, in which reference TRBV5-5 and TRBJ1-1 provide the parts outside the CDR3, is DAGVTQSPTHLIKTRGQQVTLRCSPISGHKSVSWYQQVLGQGPQFIFQYYEKEERGRGNFPDRFSARQFPNYSSELNVNALLLGDSALYLCASSPQAYTEAFFGQGTRLTVV.

This chain uses TRBV15 with TRBJ1-4; TCRdb outputs TRBD1, but without DNA this stays unchecked. The CDR3 extends over 15 amino acids. CDR1 is LNHNV, CDR2 YYDKDF, per germline (reference sequence). The CDR3 region is CATSMTDREHEKLFF.

The J gene is TRBJ1-1, the V gene TRBV2. Germline V gene lookup returns CDR1 SNHLY and CDR2 FYNNEI. This CDR3 has 12 amino acids. The CDR3 here is CASSRHYTEAFF.

The rearrangement joins TRBV2 to TRBJ2-2; the D call from TCRdb, TRBD1, cannot be confirmed without DNA. The CDR3 totals 14 residues. The germline V gene encodes CDR1 SNHLY and CDR2 FYNNEI. The CDR3: CASSPGTNTGELFF.

This CDR3 reads CSASSESYNEQFF. V is TRBV20-1 and J is TRBJ2-1. From germline, CDR1 is DFQATT and CDR2 SNEGSKA (reference sequence). The CDR3 runs 13 residues.

The chain joins TRBV29-1 to TRBJ2-7. Per the germline V gene, CDR1 is SQVTM and CDR2 is ANQGSEA. The CDR3 is made up of 12 amino acids. The chain's CDR3 is CSVESGPSEQYF.

V gene TRBV6-2 or TRBV6-3 combines with J gene TRBJ2-1. In germline, CDR1 is MNHEY, CDR2 SVGEGT. This CDR3 has 11 residues. The CDR3 sequence is CASSRYNEQFF.

The V and J genes are TRBV6-2 or TRBV6-3 and TRBJ1-5; as DNA is missing, the TRBD1 call by TCRdb cannot be tested. The V gene's germline CDR1 is MNHEY and CDR2 SVGEGT. The CDR3 length is 17 residues. The CDR3 region is CASSSYRDPLRDQPQHF.

This chain joins TRBV3-1 and TRBJ1-2. Germline-derived CDR1 and CDR2 are LGHDT and YNNKEL (reference sequence). The CDR3 is made up of 18 amino acids. This chain's CDR3 is CASSPLREEGRTNYGYTF.

The chain employs TRBV5-5 and TRBJ2-1; with no DNA, the TCRdb D assignment of TRBD1 cannot be verified. Looked up from germline, CDR1 is SGHKS and CDR2 is YYEKEE (reference sequence). This CDR3 contains 15 residues. The CDR3 loop is CASSPWGVLYNEQFF.

V is TRBV7-9 and J is TRBJ2-7; with no DNA, the TCRdb D assignment of TRBD2 cannot be verified. CDR1 SEHNR and CDR2 FQNEAQ come from the germline V gene (reference sequence). The CDR3 sequence is 15 residues long. CDR3 region: CASSVTSGGTEEQYF.

CDR3 sequence reads: CASSFGGNYEQYF. The chain combines TRBV5-1 with TRBJ2-7; the TRBD1 assignment by TCRdb is unverifiable without DNA. The CDR3 contains 13 residues. CDR1 and CDR2 from the germline V gene are SGHRS and YFSETQ. The complete variable domain, with remaining parts taken from reference TRBV5-1 and TRBJ2-7, reads KAGVTQTPRYLIKTRGQQVTLSCSPISGHRSVSWYQQTPGQGLQFLFEYFSETQRNKGNFPGRFSGRQFSNSRSEMNVSTLELGDSALYLCASSFGGNYEQYFGPGTRLTVT.

V usage is TRBV3-1 and J usage is TRBJ2-2; TCRdb's D call of TRBD1 is untestable without DNA. Germline V gene sequence: CDR1 LGHDT, CDR2 YNNKEL (reference sequence). The CDR3 covers 15 residues. Here the CDR3 reads CASSFSDRVTGELFF.

J is TRBJ2-7 and V is TRBV9; TCRdb lists TRBD2, though no DNA is available to test this call. This CDR3 spans 14 amino acids. Germline CDR1 SGDLS, CDR2 YYNGEE. This chain's CDR3 is CASSVGDSSYEQYF.

The chain has TRBV7-6 and TRBJ2-7; TCRdb picks TRBD1, but there is no DNA to check that call. Germline V CDR1 and CDR2: SGHVS, FNYEAQ. The CDR3 has 16 amino acids. The CDR3 loop reads CASSKERTGLSYEQYF.

This chain links TRBV7-9 with TRBJ2-7; TCRdb outputs TRBD1, but without DNA this stays unchecked. CDR3 length equals 14 residues. Germline assignment: CDR1 SEHNR and CDR2 FQNEAQ (reference sequence). CDR3 residues: CASSPRGSWYEQYF.

This chain links TRBV7-9 with TRBJ2-3; TCRdb picks TRBD2, but there is no DNA to check that call. Per germline, CDR1 SEHNR and CDR2 FQNEAQ (reference sequence). There are 15 residues in the CDR3. CDR3 sequence reads: CASSLERGNTDTQYF. Using reference TRBV7-9 and TRBJ2-3 for the parts outside the CDR3, the full variable domain is DTGVSQNPRHKITKRGQNVTFRCDPISEHNRLYWYRQTLGQGPEFLTYFQNEAQLEKSRLLSDRFSAERPKGSFSTLEIQRTEQGDSAMYLCASSLERGNTDTQYFGPGTRLTVL.

The chain links TRBV5-1 to TRBJ2-6; TCRdb picks TRBD1, but there is no DNA to check that call. This CDR3 has 19 amino acids. In germline, CDR1 is SGHRS, CDR2 YFSETQ. CDR3 region: CASSLDGTGLPSGANVLTF.

V gene TRBV7-2 combines with J gene TRBJ2-7; the D call of TRBD1 rests on TCRdb alone, since no DNA is present to check it. The CDR3 sequence is 15 residues long. Germline CDR1 reads SGHTA; CDR2 reads FQGNSA. CDR3 region: CASSGRDIGIYEQYF.

The V and J genes are TRBV7-9 and TRBJ1-6. CDR3 length: 13 residues. Germline V gives CDR1 SEHNR, CDR2 FQNEAQ (reference sequence). Here the CDR3 reads CASSLAGDSPLHF.

This chain uses TRBV25-1 with TRBJ2-7; TCRdb names TRBD1, which stays unverified in the absence of DNA. Looked up from germline, CDR1 is MGHDK and CDR2 is SYGVNS. The length of the CDR3 is 14 residues. CDR3 protein: CATSLGQGVYEQYF.

The chain uses TRBV29-1 and TRBJ2-7; TCRdb's D call of TRBD1 is untestable without DNA. CDR3 length equals 15 residues. The germline V gene has CDR1 SQVTM and CDR2 ANQGSEA. The chain's CDR3 is CSVTPGVAVSYEQYF.

This chain joins TRBV5-6 and TRBJ2-7. CDR1 and CDR2 from the germline V gene are SGHDT and YYEEEE. This CDR3 region has 14 residues. The CDR3 here is CASTQVRTSYEQYF. Filled out from reference TRBV5-6 and TRBJ2-7, the complete variable domain reads DAGVTQSPTHLIKTRGQQVTLRCSPKSGHDTVSWYQQALGQGPQFIFQYYEEEERQRGNFPDRFSGHQFPNYSSELNVNALLLGDSALYLCASTQVRTSYEQYFGPGTRLTVT.

The J gene is TRBJ2-1, the V gene TRBV4-1; without DNA, the TCRdb call of TRBD1 cannot be checked. The CDR3 contains 14 residues. Germline V gene lookup returns CDR1 MGHRA and CDR2 YSYEKL. CDR3 sequence: CASSLIRDYNEQFF.

This chain joins TRBV5-1 and TRBJ2-5; TCRdb indicates TRBD2, and absent DNA this call remains unverified. CDR1 and CDR2 (germline): SGHRS, YFSETQ. The CDR3 contains 14 residues. CDR3 amino acids: CASSLESGGETQYF.

CDR3 protein: CASSSSTSTSGGSYNEQFF. This sequence joins TRBV12-3 or TRBV12-4 and TRBJ2-1; lacking DNA, the TRBD2 call made by TCRdb goes unchecked. CDR3 length equals 19 residues.